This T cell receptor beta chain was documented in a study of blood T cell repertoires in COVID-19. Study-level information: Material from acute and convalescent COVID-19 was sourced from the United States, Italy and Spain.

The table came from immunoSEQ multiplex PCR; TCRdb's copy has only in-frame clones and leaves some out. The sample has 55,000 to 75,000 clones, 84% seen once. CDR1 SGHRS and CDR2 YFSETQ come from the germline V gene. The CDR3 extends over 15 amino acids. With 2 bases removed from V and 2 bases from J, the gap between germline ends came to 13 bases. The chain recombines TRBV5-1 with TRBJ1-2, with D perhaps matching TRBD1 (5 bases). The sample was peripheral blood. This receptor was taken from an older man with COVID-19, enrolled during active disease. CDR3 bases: TGCGCCAGCAGCTTAGACAGACGCCTAAACTATGGCTACACCTTC. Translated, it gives CASSLDRRLNYGYTF.